This T cell receptor (beta chain) was captured in a study of blood T cell repertoires in COVID-19. Overall study: Sites in the United States, Italy and Spain provided acute and convalescent COVID-19 samples. From T cells, B-cell-depleted T cells, or PBMCs came the material, which was cDNA or gDNA.

Original processing notes: Reference gene primer amplification gave estimated nucleated cell counts. Assay used: immunoSEQ multiplex PCR; TCRdb lists only in-frame clones, some missing. The D gene and trimming were derived from the DNA, and the V and J assignments and clone size from that table. The table lists roughly 28,000 clones, roughly 90% of them singletons, with around 3% in the top ten. The receptor comes from a human donor in a cohort sampled during active COVID-19. Sequencing input: peripheral blood.

The DNA of the CDR3 is TGTGCCAGCAGTTACGGGACTAGCGGCTACAATGAGCAGTTCTTC. This sequence encodes CASSYGTSGYNEQFF. The chain combines TRBV6-5 with TRBJ2-1; 11 nucleotides line up with TRBD2. J gave up 3 bases and V 2 bases, and 0 bases lay outside the gene matches. This CDR3 comprises 15 residues. Germline V gene lookup returns CDR1 MNHEY and CDR2 SVGAGI.